This entry describes one TCR beta chain. Antigen unknown. This entry comes from a study of OX40 agonist ivuxolimab in advanced cancers. On the study more broadly: Anti-PD-1, anti-PD-L1 or anti-CTLA-4 therapy given earlier was allowed, and approximately 43% had some. Findings and caveats of the study: Clonal expansion was seen in CD4+ and CD8+ blood T cells by week 6 at 0.1 to 3.0 mg/kg.

Using immunoSEQ multiplex PCR, the repertoire was profiled, and TCRdb retains in-frame clones only, with some absent. The sample shows approximately 45,000 clones, less than 90% of them seen only once. The CDR3 covers 16 residues. CDR1 is GTSNPN and CDR2 is SVGIG in the germline V gene (reference sequence). The V segment lost 0 bases and the J segment 6 bases; nucleotides outside the gene matches: 12. The sequence came from an adult with an advanced solid tumor such as melanoma, head and neck, liver or kidney cancer. This sequence joins TRBV30 and TRBJ2-7; 9 nucleotides line up with TRBD2. The sample was CD4+ or CD8+ T cells sorted from blood, taken in a trial of the OX40 agonist ivuxolimab. CDR3 nucleotide sequence: TGTGCCTGGAGTGTCGCGTGGCGGGAGGGCCTAAGCGAGCAGTACTTC. Translation gives CAWSVAWREGLSEQYF.